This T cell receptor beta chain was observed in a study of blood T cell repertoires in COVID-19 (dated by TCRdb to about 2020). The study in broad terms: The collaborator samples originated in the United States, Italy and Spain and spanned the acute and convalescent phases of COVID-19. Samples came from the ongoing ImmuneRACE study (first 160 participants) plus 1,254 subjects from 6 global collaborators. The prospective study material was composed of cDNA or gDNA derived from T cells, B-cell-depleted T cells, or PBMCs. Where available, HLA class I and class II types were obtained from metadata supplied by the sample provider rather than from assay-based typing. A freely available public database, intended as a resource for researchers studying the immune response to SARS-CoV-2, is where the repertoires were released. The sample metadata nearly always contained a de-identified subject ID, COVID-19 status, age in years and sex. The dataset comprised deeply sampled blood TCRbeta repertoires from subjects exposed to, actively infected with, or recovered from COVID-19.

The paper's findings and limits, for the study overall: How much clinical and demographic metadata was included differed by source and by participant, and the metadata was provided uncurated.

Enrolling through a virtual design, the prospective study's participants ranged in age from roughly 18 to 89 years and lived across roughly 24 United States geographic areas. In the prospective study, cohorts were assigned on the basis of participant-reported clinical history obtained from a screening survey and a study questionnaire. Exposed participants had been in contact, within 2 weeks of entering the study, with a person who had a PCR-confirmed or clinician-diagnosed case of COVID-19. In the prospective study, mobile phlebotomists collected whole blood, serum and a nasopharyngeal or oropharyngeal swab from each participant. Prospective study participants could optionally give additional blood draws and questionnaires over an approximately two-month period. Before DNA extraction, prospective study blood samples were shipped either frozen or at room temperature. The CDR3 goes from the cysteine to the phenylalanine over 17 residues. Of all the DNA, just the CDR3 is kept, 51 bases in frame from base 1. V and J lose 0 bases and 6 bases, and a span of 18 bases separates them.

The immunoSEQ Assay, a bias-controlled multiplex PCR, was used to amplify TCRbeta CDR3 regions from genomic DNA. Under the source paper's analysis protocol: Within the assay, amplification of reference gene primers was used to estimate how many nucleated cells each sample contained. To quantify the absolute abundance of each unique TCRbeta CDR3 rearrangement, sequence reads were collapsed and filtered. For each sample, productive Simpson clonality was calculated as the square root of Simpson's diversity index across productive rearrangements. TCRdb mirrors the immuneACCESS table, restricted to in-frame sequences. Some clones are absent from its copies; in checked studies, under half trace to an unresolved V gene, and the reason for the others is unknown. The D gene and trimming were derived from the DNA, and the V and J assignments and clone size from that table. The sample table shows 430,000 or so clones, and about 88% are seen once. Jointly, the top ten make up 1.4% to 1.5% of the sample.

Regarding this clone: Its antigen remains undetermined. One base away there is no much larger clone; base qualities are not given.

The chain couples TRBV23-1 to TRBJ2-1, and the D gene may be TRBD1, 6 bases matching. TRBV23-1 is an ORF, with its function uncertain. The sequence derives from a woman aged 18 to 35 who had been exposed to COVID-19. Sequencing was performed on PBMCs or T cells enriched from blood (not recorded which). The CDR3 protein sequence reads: CASSQSWFCLGANEQFF. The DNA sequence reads TGCGCCAGCAGTCAATCGTGGTTCTGTCTGGGGGCCAATGAGCAGTTCTTC.